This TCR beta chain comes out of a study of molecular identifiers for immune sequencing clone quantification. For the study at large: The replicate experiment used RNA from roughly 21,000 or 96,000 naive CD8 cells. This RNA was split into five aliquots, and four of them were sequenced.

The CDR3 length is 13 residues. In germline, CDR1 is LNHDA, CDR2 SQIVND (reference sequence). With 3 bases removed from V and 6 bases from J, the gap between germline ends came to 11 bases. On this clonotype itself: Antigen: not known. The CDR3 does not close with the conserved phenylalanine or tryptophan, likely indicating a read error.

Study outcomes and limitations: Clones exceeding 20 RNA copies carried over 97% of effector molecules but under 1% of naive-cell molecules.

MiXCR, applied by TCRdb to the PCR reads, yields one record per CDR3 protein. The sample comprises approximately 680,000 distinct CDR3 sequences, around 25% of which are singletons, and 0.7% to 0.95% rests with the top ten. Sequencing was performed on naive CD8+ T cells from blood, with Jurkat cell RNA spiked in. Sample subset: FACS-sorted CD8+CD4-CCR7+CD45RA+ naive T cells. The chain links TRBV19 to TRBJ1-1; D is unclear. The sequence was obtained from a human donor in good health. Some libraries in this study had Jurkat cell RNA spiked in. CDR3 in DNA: TGTGCCAGTAGTATTATCGACGGGGCTGAAGCTTTCTCT. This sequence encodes CASSIIDGAEAFS.